This passage covers 20 T cell receptor beta chains from one sample sequenced in a study of blood T cell repertoires in COVID-19. Generated by immunoSEQ multiplex PCR, the TCRdb table keeps only in-frame clones and is missing some. Of roughly 70,000 clones in the sample, roughly nine tenths are singletons; the top ten hold around 5.2%. Source material: peripheral blood. The receptors here all came from a woman in her forties or fifties with active COVID-19.

The chain's CDR3 is CASSQDSPGQGTDTQYF. The CDR3 DNA sequence: TGCGCCAGCAGCCAAGATTCCCCGGGACAGGGCACAGATACGCAGTATTTT. The chain is built from TRBV4-1 and TRBJ2-3; 8 bases map to TRBD1. V trimming: 0 bases; J trimming: 1 base; junction bases outside the gene matches: 6. CDR3 length: 17 residues. Looked up from germline, CDR1 is MGHRA and CDR2 is YSYEKL.

V and J are TRBV3-1 (or the pseudogene TRBV3-2) and TRBJ1-1; 8 bases line up with TRBD1. The germline V gene has CDR1 LGHDT and CDR2 YNNKEL (reference sequence). Unmatched junction bases numbered 8, after V lost 1 base and J lost 1 base. The CDR3 is made up of 17 amino acids. The CDR3 DNA follows: TGTGCCAGCAGCCAAGTTTACAGGGGGAGGAGGAACACTGAAGCTTTCTTT. Its protein is CASSQVYRGRRNTEAFF.

The rearrangement joins TRBV11-2 to TRBJ1-6; 7 bases are a match to TRBD1. Per the germline V gene, CDR1 is SGHAT and CDR2 is FQNNGV. V shed 5 bases, J shed 9 bases, and the junction held 10 bases outside the gene matches. This CDR3 is 15 amino acids long. The CDR3: CASSPLTGLGSPLHF. The CDR3 DNA sequence: TGTGCCAGCAGCCCGCTGACAGGGCTAGGTTCACCCCTCCACTTT.

This chain uses TRBV6-5 with TRBJ1-1; 7 nucleotides line up with TRBD1. Trimming took 9 bases from V and 5 from J; bases not matched to a gene: 9. The CDR3 has 13 residues. The germline CDR1 and CDR2 sequences are MNHEY and SVGAGI. CDR3 protein: CASKGQAGTEAFF. The CDR3 DNA sequence: TGTGCCAGTAAAGGACAGGCCGGAACTGAAGCTTTCTTT.

J is TRBJ2-2 and V is TRBV14; 8 positions agree with TRBD2. The CDR3 totals 15 residues. CDR1 is SGHDN and CDR2 is FVKESK in the germline V gene. V lost 4 bases and J lost 6; bases outside the gene matches: 7. CDR3 protein: CASSRTSGSAGELFF. The CDR3, as DNA: TGTGCCAGCAGCCGCACGAGCGGGAGCGCCGGGGAGCTGTTTTTT.

V gene TRBV12-3 or TRBV12-4 combines with J gene TRBJ2-3; possible D gene TRBD2, 6 bases. The V and J ends lost 6 bases and 11 bases respectively, with 15 bases between them. The CDR3 covers 12 residues. The CDR3 sequence: CASRRLGMVQYF. DNA for the CDR3: TGTGCCAGCAGAAGACTAGGAATGGTGCAGTATTTT.

J is TRBJ1-2 and V is TRBV18; 9 bases match TRBD1. Germline CDR1 is KGHSH and CDR2 is LQKENI. The CDR3 extends over 15 amino acids. V gave up 3 bases and J gave up 3 bases; unmatched junction bases: 5. In DNA form, the CDR3 reads TGTGCCAGCTCACCCGGGACAGGGAGGCACTATGGCTACACCTTC. This codes for CASSPGTGRHYGYTF. The whole variable domain, remainder taken from reference TRBV18 and TRBJ1-2, is NAGVMQNPRHLVRRRGQEARLRCSPMKGHSHVYWYRQLPEEGLKFMVYLQKENIIDESGMPKERFSAEFPKEGPSILRIQQVVRGDSAAYFCASSPGTGRHYGYTFGSGTRLTVV.

CDR3 sequence (DNA): TGTGCCAGCAGCTCCAGGGGACTAGCGGGAGCGGATGAGCAGTTCTTC. Translating gives CASSSRGLAGADEQFF. The chain is built from TRBV11-3 and TRBJ2-1, with 14 bases fitting TRBD2. There are 16 residues in the CDR3. Looked up from germline, CDR1 is SGHNT and CDR2 is YENEEA. J gave up 8 bases and V 4 bases, and 7 bases lay outside the gene matches.

The chain is built from TRBV2 and TRBJ2-1; D call uncertain. The germline CDR1 and CDR2 sequences are SNHLY and FYNNEI. The CDR3 is 15 residues long. Trimming took 0 bases from V and 2 from J, leaving 8 bases between them. CDR3 loop: CASSEARLAYNEQFF. The CDR3 DNA reads as TGTGCCAGCAGTGAAGCTCGGCTAGCCTACAATGAGCAGTTCTTC.

The V and J genes are TRBV11-2 and TRBJ2-5; TRBD1 aligns across 10 bases. Losses at the gene ends were 6 bases for V and 7 bases for J; bases not matched to a gene: 11. Germline V CDR1 and CDR2: SGHAT, FQNNGV. CDR3 length: 15 residues. The CDR3 region is CASRSPGQGRGTQYF. The CDR3 region has the DNA TGTGCCAGCAGGTCGCCGGGACAGGGGCGTGGGACCCAGTACTTC.

The V and J genes are TRBV9 and TRBJ1-1, with 7 bases that match TRBD1. This CDR3 spans 14 amino acids. Per germline, CDR1 SGDLS and CDR2 YYNGEE. V shed 7 bases and J 7 bases; nucleotides not matched to a gene: 13. CDR3 sequence: CASETGHMMGEAFF. The CDR3 region has the DNA TGTGCCAGCGAGACAGGGCACATGATGGGTGAAGCTTTCTTT. Combining the CDR3 with reference TRBV9 and TRBJ1-1 gives the whole variable domain DSGVTQTPKHLITATGQRVTLRCSPRSGDLSVYWYQQSLDQGLQFLIQYYNGEERAKGNILERFSAQQFPDLHSELNLSSLELGDSALYFCASETGHMMGEAFFGQGTRLTVV.

V gene TRBV7-6 combines with J gene TRBJ1-4; TRBD1 aligns across 7 bases. The V segment lost 4 bases and the J segment 8 bases; nucleotides outside the gene matches: 7. Germline CDR1 SGHVS, CDR2 FNYEAQ. The length of the CDR3 is 14 residues. CDR3 amino acids: CASSSTGPREKLFF. CDR3 sequence (DNA): TGTGCCAGCAGCTCGACAGGGCCACGCGAAAAACTGTTTTTT.

J is TRBJ1-5 and V is TRBV19; 8 nucleotides match TRBD1. Germline CDR1 LNHDA, CDR2 SQIVND (reference sequence). This CDR3 is built from 13 residues. The V gene end was trimmed by 4 bases and the J gene end by 6 bases; junction bases not matched to a gene: 2. This chain's CDR3 is CASSNRGTQPQHF. In nucleotides, the CDR3 is TGTGCCAGTAGTAACAGGGGGACTCAGCCCCAGCATTTT.

Concerning this clone itself: Mismatch with germline at one junction end may stem from a read error. This chain uses TRBV19 with TRBJ2-5; D possibly corresponds to TRBD1 (6 bases). CDR1 is LNHDA and CDR2 is SQIVND in the germline V gene (reference sequence). This CDR3 is built from 15 residues. The CDR3 loop is CVSSIPARGGETQYF. The CDR3, as DNA: TGTGTCAGTAGTATCCCGGCCAGGGGTGGCGAGACCCAGTACTTC.

This chain uses TRBV5-1 with TRBJ1-6; TRBD1 agrees at 8 bases. Germline V gene lookup returns CDR1 SGHRS and CDR2 YFSETQ. Germline trimming cut 0 bases from V and 9 bases from J; bases unmatched to any gene: 5. The CDR3 has 15 residues. The DNA for the CDR3 is TGCGCCAGCAGCTTGGAGTCAGGGGGCAGTTCACCCCTCCACTTT. As protein: CASSLESGGSSPLHF.

The J gene is TRBJ1-3, the V gene TRBV6-1; no reliable D call. The CDR3 loop spans 16 amino acids. V dropped 2 bases and J dropped 0 bases, with 11 bases sitting between them. The V gene's germline CDR1 is MNHNS and CDR2 SASEGT. CDR3 sequence reads: CASSEFEFPSGNTIYF. CDR3 nucleotide sequence: TGTGCCAGCAGTGAATTCGAGTTTCCCTCTGGAAACACCATATATTTT.

V gene TRBV10-3 combines with J gene TRBJ2-2; D is perhaps TRBD1 (6 bases). Trimming pared 3 bases from V and 6 bases from J, leaving 8 bases between. The CDR3 consists of 13 residues. Germline values: CDR1 ENHRY, CDR2 SYGVKD. The CDR3 is CAISEAGAGELFF. CDR3 in DNA: TGTGCCATCAGTGAAGCAGGGGCCGGGGAGCTGTTTTTT.

The chain is built from TRBV9 and TRBJ1-1, with a tentative D call TRBD1 (5 bases). Germline V gene lookup returns CDR1 SGDLS and CDR2 YYNGEE. With 4 bases removed from V and 10 bases from J, the gap between germline ends came to 20 bases. This CDR3 comprises 14 residues. The DNA of the CDR3 is TGTGCCAGCAGCCCACCCCCCTTGACAGTAGGAGCTTTCTTT. It is translated as CASSPPPLTVGAFF.

The rearrangement joins TRBV6-2 or TRBV6-3 to TRBJ1-6, with D tentatively TRBD1 (5 bases). Germline V gives CDR1 MNHEY, CDR2 SVGEGT. CDR3 length: 19 amino acids. The V gene lost 5 bases and the J gene lost 7 bases, with 27 bases spanning the gap. The CDR3, as DNA: TGTGCCAGCAGTCCCCGCCCTTTTGACGGGTCAGCAGGGAATTCACCCCTCCACTTT. Protein product: CASSPRPFDGSAGNSPLHF.

V is TRBV7-3 and J is TRBJ2-7; 9 bases fit TRBD2. J lost 1 base, V lost 2 bases, and 21 bases had no gene match. This CDR3 has 21 amino acids. CDR1 is SGHTA, CDR2 FQGTGA, per germline. CDR3 in amino acids: CASSLYVPTQGLATGSYEQYF. In nucleotides, the CDR3 is TGTGCCAGCAGCTTATATGTCCCTACCCAGGGACTAGCAACTGGATCCTACGAGCAGTACTTC.